The entry that follows covers one T cell receptor (beta chain) sequence. The sample holds other DNA sequences that translate to the same CDR3. Generated by immunoSEQ multiplex PCR, the TCRdb table keeps only in-frame clones and is missing some. The sample includes some 430,000 clones, 90% of them seen just once. The V end lost 3 bases, the J end lost 7 bases, and 10 bases lay between the germline ends. CDR3 length: 13 residues. This specimen belongs to a study of blood T cell repertoires in COVID-19. The TCR comes from a man aged 18 to 30 who had recovered from COVID-19. V is TRBV12-3 or TRBV12-4 and J is TRBJ1-5; no definite D call. The sequencing input was PBMCs or T cells enriched from blood (not recorded which). CDR3 region: CASSLTGGQPQHF. DNA for the CDR3: TGTGCCAGCAGTTTGACGGGAGGGCAGCCCCAGCATTTT.